Listed here are 22 T cell receptor beta chains from one sample, sequenced in a study of response to subunit inactivated influenza vaccine. A single record per CDR3 protein comes from TCRdb applying MiXCR to the RT-PCR reads. The sample includes some 500,000 distinct CDR3 sequences, about 17% of them seen just once. The sequencing used CD4+ T cells sorted from PBMCs, collected around 25 months after vaccination. These receptor sequences come from a man aged 45 to 70 who received an inactivated influenza vaccine.

J is TRBJ2-7 and V is TRBV24-1; D is possibly TRBD1 (5 bases). This CDR3 comprises 11 residues. V was shortened by 9 bases and J by 2 bases, with 7 bases between the two germline ends. Germline CDR1 is KGHDR and CDR2 is SFDVKD. The CDR3 spells CATSDTYEQYF. In DNA form, the CDR3 reads TGTGCCACCTCGGACACCTACGAGCAGTACTTC.

This clonotype was counted between two and nine times. The gene calls are TRBV12-3 or TRBV12-4 and TRBJ2-1; TRBD2 might be the D (5 bases). CDR3 size: 11 residues. The V gene lost 5 bases and the J gene lost 9 bases, with 8 bases spanning the gap. CDR3 DNA sequence: TGTGCCAGCAGTGACCGGGGTGAGCAGTTCTTC. This encodes CASSDRGEQFF.

The V gene is TRBV20-1, the J gene TRBJ2-7; D is unresolved. V lost 7 bases, J lost 0 bases, and 16 bases lay in between. The CDR3 is 14 amino acids. The germline CDR1 and CDR2 sequences are DFQATT and SNEGSKA (reference sequence). CDR3 in amino acids: CSVSRQILSYEQYF. CDR3 nucleotides: TGCAGTGTGTCGCGTCAGATACTCTCCTACGAGCAGTACTTC.

The chain uses TRBV20-1 and TRBJ2-1; 8 bases match TRBD2. CDR3 length: 15 residues. The junction had 10 bases not matched to a gene; V was cut back by 3 bases and J by 6 bases. Germline V gene sequence: CDR1 DFQATT, CDR2 SNEGSKA (reference sequence). Written as DNA, the CDR3 is TGCAGTGCTAGCCCCGGGACTAGAGGTTTCAATGAGCAGTTCTTC. It is translated as CSASPGTRGFNEQFF.

This clonotype has just a few counts. The chain combines TRBV7-2 with TRBJ2-2, with D unclear. This CDR3 is built from 16 residues. V dropped 5 bases and J dropped 2 bases, with 15 bases sitting between them. The germline V gene has CDR1 SGHTA and CDR2 FQGNSA. The CDR3 region has the DNA TGTGCCAGCAGCAAAGCAAGGGCCCTAAACACCGGGGAGCTGTTTTTT. Its translation: CASSKARALNTGELFF.

The chain has TRBV3-1 and TRBJ1-3; D is uncertain. This CDR3 contains 15 residues. In germline, CDR1 is LGHDT, CDR2 YNNKEL (reference sequence). V shed 4 bases and J shed 2 bases, with 12 bases lying between them. The CDR3 nucleotides are TGTGCCAGCAGCCCCTCGTTCGTTGCTGGAAACACCATATATTTT. Translation: CASSPSFVAGNTIYF.

This clonotype has a handful of counts. The rearrangement joins TRBV4-2 to TRBJ2-1; perhaps TRBD2 as D (6 bases). Germline V gene sequence: CDR1 LGHNA, CDR2 YNFKEQ. The CDR3 covers 15 residues. V was trimmed by 1 base and J by 5 bases, leaving 12 bases between them. The CDR3 sequence is CASSQGVAGNNEQFF. In DNA form, the CDR3 reads TGTGCCAGCAGCCAAGGGGTCGCGGGGAACAATGAGCAGTTCTTC.

The sample holds a few counts of this clonotype. The chain carries TRBV6-1 and TRBJ1-2; D call uncertain. Trimming took off 3 bases at V and 2 bases at J, with 7 bases between the two ends. CDR1 is MNHNS and CDR2 is SASEGT in the germline V gene. CDR3 size: 13 residues. The CDR3 coding sequence is TGTGCCAGCAGTGAGGGGTCGAACTATGGCTACACCTTC. The encoded protein is CASSEGSNYGYTF.

The genes are TRBV12-3 or TRBV12-4 and TRBJ1-1; 8 nucleotides align to TRBD1. V was clipped by 7 bases and J by 2 bases; unmatched bases: 9. The CDR3 length is 15 residues. The CDR3, as DNA: TGTGCCAGCACCTTGGGGGCAGGGGGCAACACTGAAGCTTTCTTT. Its translation: CASTLGAGGNTEAFF.

The chain combines TRBV14 with TRBJ2-2; D call uncertain. This CDR3 has 13 amino acids. V was cut by 4 bases and J by 8 bases, with 11 bases left in between. CDR1 and CDR2 from the germline V gene are SGHDN and FVKESK. The CDR3 DNA reads as TGTGCCAGCAGCCGCAGACGTGGGGGGGAGCTGTTTTTT. Protein: CASSRRRGGELFF.

This clonotype was seen many times. This chain connects TRBV7-2 to TRBJ2-5, with D possibly TRBD1 on 5 matching bases. This CDR3 has 15 amino acids. The germline V and J ends were trimmed by 4 bases and 2 bases, with 14 bases remaining between them. The germline V gene has CDR1 SGHTA and CDR2 FQGNSA. CDR3 in amino acids: CASSSTGRPQETQYF. The CDR3 bases are TGTGCCAGCAGCTCCACAGGCAGGCCTCAAGAGACCCAGTACTTC.

The chain employs TRBV24-1 and TRBJ2-2, with D perhaps TRBD1 (6 bases). Germline CDR1 is KGHDR and CDR2 is SFDVKD. There are 14 residues in the CDR3. The germline V and J ends were trimmed by 7 bases and 1 base, with 9 bases remaining between them. The DNA for the CDR3 is TGTGCCACCAGAATACAGGGGAACACCGGGGAGCTGTTTTTT. Translated: CATRIQGNTGELFF.

This clonotype was seen just once. A much larger clonotype is one base distant, so this may be a read error. The J gene is TRBJ2-1, the V gene TRBV7-7, with 9 bases matching TRBD2. Germline lookup yields CDR1 SSHAT and CDR2 FNYEAQ (reference sequence). This CDR3 comprises 15 residues. The CDR3 DNA reads as TGTGCTAGCTCTAGCGGGGATTCCCCCTACAATGAGCAGTTCTTC. Amino acids: CASSSGDSPYNEQFF.

The V gene is TRBV24-1, the J gene TRBJ2-5; 10 positions match TRBD1. J was trimmed by 5 bases and V by 4 bases; bases with no gene match: 3. CDR1 is KGHDR and CDR2 is SFDVKD in the germline V gene. There are 14 residues in the CDR3. CDR3: CATSETGGAETQYF. The CDR3 DNA reads as TGTGCCACCAGTGAGACAGGGGGCGCGGAGACCCAGTACTTC.

The J gene is TRBJ1-6, the V gene TRBV4-3, with TRBD1 as a possible D gene (5 bases). Per the germline V gene, CDR1 is LGHNA and CDR2 is YSLEER. CDR3 length: 14 residues. V was clipped by 1 base and J by 6 bases, with 7 bases between them. The CDR3 bases are TGCGCCAGCAGCCAAGTGGGGACTAATTCACCCCTCCACTTT. It codes for CASSQVGTNSPLHF.

This clonotype was seen only a few times. The chain links TRBV7-9 to TRBJ2-7; 11 bases fit TRBD2. CDR1 and CDR2 from the germline V gene are SEHNR and FQNEAQ (reference sequence). The J segment lost 3 bases and the V segment lost 5 bases, leaving 9 bases of the junction unmatched. The CDR3 contains 16 residues. The CDR3 loop reads CASSPGLAGGNYEQYF. The CDR3 bases are TGTGCCAGCAGCCCCGGCCTAGCGGGAGGAAACTACGAGCAGTACTTC.

V usage is TRBV20-1 and J usage is TRBJ1-4; 7 nucleotides align to TRBD1. V shed 0 bases and J 7 bases; nucleotides not matched to a gene: 5. This CDR3 comprises 14 residues. Germline-derived CDR1 and CDR2 are DFQATT and SNEGSKA (reference sequence). CDR3: CSARDHRGSEKLFF. As DNA, the CDR3 is TGCAGTGCTAGAGACCACAGGGGAAGTGAAAAACTGTTTTTT.

The gene calls are TRBV6-2 or TRBV6-3 and TRBJ2-5; D is undetermined. This CDR3 is built from 14 residues. Germline lookup yields CDR1 MNHEY and CDR2 SVGEGT. V was clipped by 4 bases and J by 3 bases, with 12 bases between them. In DNA, the CDR3 is TGTGCCAGCAGTTCTCCACTCCCAAAAGAGACCCAGTACTTC. Translated: CASSSPLPKETQYF.

The rearrangement uses TRBV10-3 and TRBJ2-3; 7 bases match TRBD2. With 5 bases clipped from V and 0 bases from J, the junction kept 5 bases outside the gene matches. This CDR3 region has 15 residues. Looked up from germline, CDR1 is ENHRY and CDR2 is SYGVKD. The CDR3 loop is CAISLAATSTDTQYF. The CDR3 DNA reads TGTGCCATCAGTCTAGCGGCGACTAGCACAGATACGCAGTATTTT.

This clonotype was recorded many times. CDR3 in amino acids: CASNPPGADTQYF. The CDR3 DNA sequence: TGTGCCAGCAACCCCCCAGGCGCAGATACGCAGTATTTT. V is TRBV12-3 or TRBV12-4 and J is TRBJ2-3; no clear D gene. The CDR3 covers 13 residues. V lost 7 bases, J lost 4 bases, and 12 bases lay in between.

The V and J genes are TRBV5-1 and TRBJ1-6, with D unclear. Germline values: CDR1 SGHRS, CDR2 YFSETQ. V lost 0 bases, J lost 9 bases, and 10 bases lay in between. The CDR3 length is 14 residues. CDR3 sequence: CASSLGSSGSPLHF. CDR3 sequence (DNA): TGCGCCAGCAGCTTGGGCTCCTCTGGTTCACCCCTCCACTTT.

This clonotype was seen more than once but under ten times. The CDR3 protein is CASSPRGEDGYTF. CDR3 DNA: TGTGCCAGCAGCCCCCGAGGGGAGGATGGCTACACCTTC. The chain couples TRBV12-3 or TRBV12-4 to TRBJ1-2; D might be TRBD1 (5 bases). This CDR3 spans 13 amino acids. V was shortened by 6 bases and J by 6 bases, with 14 bases between the two germline ends.